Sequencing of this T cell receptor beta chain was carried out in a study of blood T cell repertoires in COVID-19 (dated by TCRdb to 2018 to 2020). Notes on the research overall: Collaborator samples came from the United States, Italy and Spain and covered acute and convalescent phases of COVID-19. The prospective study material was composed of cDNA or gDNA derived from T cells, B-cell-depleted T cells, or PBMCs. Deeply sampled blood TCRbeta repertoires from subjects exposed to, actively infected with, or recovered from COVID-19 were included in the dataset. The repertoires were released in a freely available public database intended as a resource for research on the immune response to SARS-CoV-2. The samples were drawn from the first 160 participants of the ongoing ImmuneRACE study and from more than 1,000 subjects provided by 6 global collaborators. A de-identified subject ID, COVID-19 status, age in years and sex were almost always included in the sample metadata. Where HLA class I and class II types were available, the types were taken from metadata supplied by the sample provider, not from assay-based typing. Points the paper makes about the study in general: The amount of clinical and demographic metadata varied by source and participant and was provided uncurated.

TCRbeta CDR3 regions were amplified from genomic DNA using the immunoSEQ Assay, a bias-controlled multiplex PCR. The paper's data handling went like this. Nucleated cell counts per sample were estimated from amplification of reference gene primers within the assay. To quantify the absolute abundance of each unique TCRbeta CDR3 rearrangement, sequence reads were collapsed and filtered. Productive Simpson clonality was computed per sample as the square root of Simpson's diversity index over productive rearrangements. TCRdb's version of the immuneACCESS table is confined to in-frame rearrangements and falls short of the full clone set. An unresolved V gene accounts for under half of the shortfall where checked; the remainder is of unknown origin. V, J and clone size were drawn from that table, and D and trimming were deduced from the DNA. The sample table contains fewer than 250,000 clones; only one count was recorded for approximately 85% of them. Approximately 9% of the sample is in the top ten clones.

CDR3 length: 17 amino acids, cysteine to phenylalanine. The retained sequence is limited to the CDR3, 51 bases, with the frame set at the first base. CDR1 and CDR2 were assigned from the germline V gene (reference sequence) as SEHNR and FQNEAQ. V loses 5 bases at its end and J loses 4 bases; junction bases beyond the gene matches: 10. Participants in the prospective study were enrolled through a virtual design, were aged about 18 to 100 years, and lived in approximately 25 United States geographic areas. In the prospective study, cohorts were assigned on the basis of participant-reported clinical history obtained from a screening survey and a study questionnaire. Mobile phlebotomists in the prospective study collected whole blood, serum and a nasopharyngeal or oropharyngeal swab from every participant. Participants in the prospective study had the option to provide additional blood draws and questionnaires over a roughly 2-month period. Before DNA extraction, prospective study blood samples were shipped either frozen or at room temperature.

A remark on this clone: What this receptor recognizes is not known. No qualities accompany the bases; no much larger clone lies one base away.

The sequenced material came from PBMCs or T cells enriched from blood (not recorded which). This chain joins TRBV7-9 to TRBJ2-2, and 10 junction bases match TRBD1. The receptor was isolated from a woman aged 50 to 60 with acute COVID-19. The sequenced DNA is TGTGCCAGCAGCCCCGGGGGGACAGGGGCGCTCACCGGGGAGCTGTTTTTT. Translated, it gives CASSPGGTGALTGELFF.